This TCR beta chain emerged from a study of blood T cell repertoires in COVID-19. Study information: Collection of acute and convalescent COVID-19 samples took place in the United States, Italy and Spain.

As handled by the study authors: Scientists estimated how many nucleated cells there were by amplifying reference gene primers. The protocol was immunoSEQ multiplex PCR, while the TCRdb copy is restricted to in-frame clones and leaves out a portion. The V and J calls and clone size come from that table; D and trimming were worked out from the DNA. The repertoire consists of approximately 130,000 clones, with 70% to 80% occurring once and the leading ten covering 10% to 12%. Trimming cost V 1 base and J 3 bases, with 10 bases left between them. CDR3 length: 15 amino acids. CDR1 is LGHDT, CDR2 YNNKEL, per germline (reference sequence).

The chain joins TRBV3-1 (or the pseudogene TRBV3-2) to TRBJ1-5; D is unclear. The sequencing input was peripheral blood. The source is a human donor in a cohort sampled during active COVID-19. CDR3 in amino acids: CASSQGRAVNQPQHF. The CDR3 nucleotides are TGTGCCAGCAGCCAAGGGAGGGCTGTCAATCAGCCCCAGCATTTT.